The clone carrying this T cell receptor (beta chain) was observed a few times. Profiled with immunoSEQ multiplex PCR; TCRdb holds only in-frame clones, not every one. The sample lists 99,000 or so clones, roughly 86% occurring once. This entry is derived from a study of control samples from healthy donors and cancer patients. The material sequenced was blood. The origin of this receptor is a man between 60 and 75 years old in good health.

CDR3 sequence: CASSLFGEGSEKLFF. As DNA, the CDR3 is TGTGCCAGCAGTTTATTCGGGGAGGGGAGTGAAAAACTGTTTTTT. The V call is TRBV27, the J call TRBJ1-4; D is perhaps TRBD1 (5 bases). V dropped 1 base and J dropped 7 bases, with 13 bases sitting between them. CDR1 MNHEY and CDR2 SMNVEV come from the germline V gene (reference sequence). This CDR3 contains 15 residues.